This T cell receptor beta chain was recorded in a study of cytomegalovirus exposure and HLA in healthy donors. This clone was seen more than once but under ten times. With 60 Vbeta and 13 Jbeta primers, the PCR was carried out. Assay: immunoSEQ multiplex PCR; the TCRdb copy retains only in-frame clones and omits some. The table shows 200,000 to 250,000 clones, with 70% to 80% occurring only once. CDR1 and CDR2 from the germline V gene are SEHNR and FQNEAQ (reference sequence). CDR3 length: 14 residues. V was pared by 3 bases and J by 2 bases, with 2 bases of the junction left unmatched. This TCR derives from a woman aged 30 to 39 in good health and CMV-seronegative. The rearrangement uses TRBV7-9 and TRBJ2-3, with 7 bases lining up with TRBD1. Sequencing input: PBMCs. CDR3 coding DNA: TGTGCCAGCAGCTTGACAGGGAACACAGATACGCAGTATTTT. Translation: CASSLTGNTDTQYF.